A single sample gave rise to the 27 T cell receptor beta chains below, sequenced in a study of somatic mutations in cytotoxic T cells in rheumatoid arthritis. Profiled with immunoSEQ multiplex PCR; TCRdb holds only in-frame clones, not every one. The data show about 18,000 clones, just under 85% seen once. The sample comprised CD8+ T cells sorted from blood. The receptors were gathered from an adult with rheumatoid arthritis.

CDR3 protein: CASSPPLAGLGYEQFF. The CDR3, as DNA: TGTGCCAGCTCACCACCGTTGGCGGGATTGGGCTATGAGCAGTTCTTC. The rearrangement uses TRBV18 and TRBJ2-1; possible D gene TRBD2, 6 bases. The CDR3 totals 16 residues. The V end lost 0 bases, the J end lost 8 bases, and 17 bases lay between the germline ends. From germline, CDR1 is KGHSH and CDR2 LQKENI. The full variable domain, its missing parts supplied by reference TRBV18 and TRBJ2-1, is NAGVMQNPRHLVRRRGQEARLRCSPMKGHSHVYWYRQLPEEGLKFMVYLQKENIIDESGMPKERFSAEFPKEGPSILRIQQVVRGDSAAYFCASSPPLAGLGYEQFFGPGTRLTVL.

Only one count was recorded for this clone. The CDR3 DNA reads TGCGCCAGCAGTGAAGGTTTCCGGGGGTCACCCCTCCACTTT. The encoded protein is CASSEGFRGSPLHF. The chain carries TRBV10-1 and TRBJ1-6; a weak D match, TRBD1 (5 bases). V was trimmed by 3 bases and J by 10 bases, leaving 13 bases between them. The CDR3 is made up of 14 amino acids. Germline CDR1 WNHNN, CDR2 SYGVQD (reference sequence).

This clone appeared a few times. V and J are TRBV29-1 and TRBJ1-2, with D unclear. This CDR3 comprises 9 residues. Germline V gene lookup returns CDR1 SQVTM and CDR2 ANQGSEA. V dropped 1 base and J dropped 7 bases, with 1 base sitting between them. The CDR3 sequence: CSVEVGYTF. The CDR3 bases are TGCAGCGTTGAAGTTGGCTACACCTTC. The complete variable domain, with remaining parts taken from reference TRBV29-1 and TRBJ1-2, reads SAVISQKPSRDICQRGTSLTIQCQVDSQVTMMFWYRQQPGQSLTLIATANQGSEATYESGFVIDKFPISRPNLTFSTLTVSNMSPEDSSIYLCSVEVGYTFGSGTRLTVV.

The chain couples TRBV15 to TRBJ1-5; D may be TRBD1 (5 bases). The germline CDR1 and CDR2 sequences are LNHNV and YYDKDF (reference sequence). The CDR3 spans 17 residues. Trimming took 0 bases from V and 2 from J, leaving 14 bases between them. The CDR3: CATSRDWGYGGNQPQHF. The CDR3 nucleotides read TGTGCCACCAGCAGAGATTGGGGGTACGGCGGCAATCAGCCCCAGCATTTT.

This chain links TRBV4-1 with TRBJ2-3; 9 nucleotides agree with TRBD1. J gave up 5 bases and V 4 bases, and 7 bases lay outside the gene matches. Germline-derived CDR1 and CDR2 are MGHRA and YSYEKL. This CDR3 has 15 amino acids. CDR3 sequence reads: CASSLWTGAKDTQYF. The CDR3, as DNA: TGCGCCAGCAGCCTTTGGACAGGGGCAAAAGATACGCAGTATTTT.

The chain has TRBV9 and TRBJ2-3, with 7 nucleotides matching TRBD2. V trimming: 0 bases; J trimming: 2 bases; junction bases outside the gene matches: 3. Germline lookup yields CDR1 SGDLS and CDR2 YYNGEE. This CDR3 contains 15 residues. CDR3 in amino acids: CASSVGGLTTDTQYF. CDR3 DNA: TGTGCCAGCAGCGTAGGGGGACTAACCACAGATACGCAGTATTTT.

The chain uses TRBV7-8 and TRBJ1-3, with a weak D call TRBD1 (5 bases). V dropped 1 base and J dropped 3 bases, with 13 bases sitting between them. The length of the CDR3 is 16 residues. Germline-derived CDR1 and CDR2 are SGHVS and FQNEAQ. CDR3 in DNA: TGTGCCAGCAGCTTAGTCCAGGGAAGGGTTGGAAACACCATATATTTT. Residues: CASSLVQGRVGNTIYF.

The rearrangement joins TRBV19 to TRBJ2-1, with D perhaps matching TRBD2 (7 bases). V dropped 3 bases and J dropped 7 bases, with 10 bases sitting between them. This CDR3 is 13 amino acids long. Germline loops: CDR1 LNHDA, CDR2 SQIVND (reference sequence). The CDR3, as DNA: TGTGCCAGTAGTATGGGGGGGGCGAATGAGCAGTTCTTC. Encoded protein: CASSMGGANEQFF. Combining the CDR3 with reference TRBV19 and TRBJ2-1 gives the whole variable domain DGGITQSPKYLFRKEGQNVTLSCEQNLNHDAMYWYRQDPGQGLRLIYYSQIVNDFQKGDIAEGYSVSREKKESFPLTVTSAQKNPTAFYLCASSMGGANEQFFGPGTRLTVL.

The J gene is TRBJ2-2, the V gene TRBV7-8, with D hard to call. CDR1 is SGHVS and CDR2 is FQNEAQ in the germline V gene. The CDR3 consists of 13 residues. V lost 8 bases and J 2 bases, leaving 9 bases between the germline ends. DNA of the CDR3: TGTGCCAGCTTGAGGATAAACACCGGGGAGCTGTTTTTT. Protein product: CASLRINTGELFF.

This clone was recorded a few times. The V call is TRBV28, the J call TRBJ2-4, with 8 bases identical to TRBD1. This CDR3 contains 15 residues. The germline gives CDR1 MDHEN, CDR2 SYDVKM. V shed 1 base and J 6 bases; nucleotides not matched to a gene: 5. This CDR3 reads CASSLFGTGRNIQYF. The CDR3 nucleotides are TGTGCCAGCAGTTTATTCGGGACAGGAAGAAACATTCAGTACTTC.

This sequence joins TRBV6-1 and TRBJ1-1, with TRBD1 matching over 7 bases. V lost 6 bases, J lost 6 bases, and 10 bases stayed unmatched. In germline, CDR1 is MNHNS, CDR2 SASEGT. The CDR3 has 14 residues. This CDR3 is CASSPSTGASEAFF. CDR3 sequence (DNA): TGTGCCAGCAGCCCCTCCACAGGGGCGTCTGAAGCTTTCTTT.

This clone has only one observation. This chain uses TRBV13 with TRBJ2-3; tentatively, D is TRBD2 (5 bases). V gave up 0 bases and J gave up 8 bases, with 6 bases separating them. From germline, CDR1 is PRHDT and CDR2 FYEKMQ (reference sequence). The CDR3 is 12 residues long. This chain's CDR3 is CASSLGGSTQYF. Written as DNA, the CDR3 is TGTGCCAGCAGCTTAGGTGGGAGTACGCAGTATTTT.

This chain joins TRBV5-1 and TRBJ2-1, with 7 positions matching TRBD2. Germline CDR1 reads SGHRS; CDR2 reads YFSETQ. V shed 0 bases, J shed 4 bases, and the junction held 4 bases outside the gene matches. The CDR3 runs to 15 residues. CDR3 sequence reads: CASSLGGGDYNEQFF. DNA for the CDR3: TGCGCCAGCAGCTTGGGGGGGGGAGATTACAATGAGCAGTTCTTC. The variable domain in full, with the rest retrieved from reference TRBV5-1 and TRBJ2-1, is KAGVTQTPRYLIKTRGQQVTLSCSPISGHRSVSWYQQTPGQGLQFLFEYFSETQRNKGNFPGRFSGRQFSNSRSEMNVSTLELGDSALYLCASSLGGGDYNEQFFGPGTRLTVL.

The J gene is TRBJ2-1, the V gene TRBV5-8; maybe TRBD2 (6 bases). V was trimmed by 0 bases and J by 8 bases, leaving 21 bases between them. Germline loops: CDR1 SGHTS, CDR2 YDEGEE. The CDR3 has 17 amino acids. The CDR3 sequence is CASSLGNWRDVSYEQFF. The CDR3 DNA is TGTGCCAGCAGCTTGGGAAACTGGCGGGACGTGTCTTATGAGCAGTTCTTC.

The V and J genes are TRBV7-2 and TRBJ2-5, with D perhaps matching TRBD1 (6 bases). Germline V gene lookup returns CDR1 SGHTA and CDR2 FQGNSA. Trimming removed 4 bases from V and 1 base from J, with 10 bases in between. CDR3 length equals 14 residues. The CDR3 loop is CASSSTGTQETQYF. The DNA of the CDR3 is TGTGCCAGCAGCTCAACAGGGACCCAAGAGACCCAGTACTTC.

The chain joins TRBV6-6 to TRBJ2-7; D uncertain. CDR1 MNHNY and CDR2 SVGAGI come from the germline V gene (reference sequence). This CDR3 comprises 13 residues. Trimming shortened V by 6 bases and J by 2 bases, and 11 bases separated the two germline ends. Here the CDR3 reads CASRFKAAYEQYF. The CDR3 coding sequence is TGTGCCAGCAGATTTAAGGCAGCCTACGAGCAGTACTTC.

The sample holds one count of this clone. The chain is built from TRBV27 and TRBJ2-5; no clear D gene. Trimming removed 6 bases from V and 1 base from J, with 0 bases in between. This CDR3 comprises 10 residues. Germline V gene lookup returns CDR1 MNHEY and CDR2 SMNVEV (reference sequence). The CDR3, as DNA: TGTGCCAGCAGCCAAGAGACCCAGTACTTC. This sequence encodes CASSQETQYF.

The V call is TRBV7-8, the J call TRBJ1-3, with D unresolved. The CDR3 spans 15 residues. Germline V gene data show CDR1 as SGHVS and CDR2 as FQNEAQ. The ends were cut back, 2 bases at V and 4 bases at J, with 12 bases in the middle. The CDR3 coding sequence is TGTGCCAGCAGCTTATTACGGGGAGCAGGAAACACCATATATTTT. Amino acids: CASSLLRGAGNTIYF.

This rearrangement joins TRBV10-3 to TRBJ2-7; 7 nucleotides line up with TRBD1. From germline, CDR1 is ENHRY and CDR2 SYGVKD. The V segment lost 4 bases and the J segment 1 base; nucleotides outside the gene matches: 10. There are 16 residues in the CDR3. The CDR3 spells CAISVNNRGLSYEQYF. The CDR3 DNA is TGTGCCATCAGTGTAAATAACAGGGGATTATCCTACGAGCAGTACTTC.

This rearrangement joins TRBV13 to TRBJ1-5, with D maybe TRBD1 (5 bases). Germline CDR1 and CDR2: PRHDT and FYEKMQ (reference sequence). Trimming pared 2 bases from V and 2 bases from J, leaving 10 bases between. The CDR3 consists of 15 residues. CDR3 in DNA: TGTGCCAGCAGCTTAAGGGGTGTCGGCAATCAGCCCCAGCATTTT. Translation: CASSLRGVGNQPQHF. The complete variable domain, with remaining parts taken from reference TRBV13 and TRBJ1-5, reads AAGVIQSPRHLIKEKRETATLKCYPIPRHDTVYWYQQGPGQDPQFLISFYEKMQSDKGSIPDRFSAQQFSDYHSELNMSSLELGDSALYFCASSLRGVGNQPQHFGDGTRLSIL.

The chain has TRBV5-1 and TRBJ2-1, with D perhaps matching TRBD1 (6 bases). The CDR3 runs 12 residues. The V and J ends lost 6 bases and 5 bases respectively, with 9 bases between them. Germline-derived CDR1 and CDR2 are SGHRS and YFSETQ. The CDR3 spells CASTRTDNEQFF. The CDR3 DNA reads as TGCGCCAGCACCCGGACAGACAATGAGCAGTTCTTC. Using reference TRBV5-1 and TRBJ2-1 for the parts outside the CDR3, the full variable domain is KAGVTQTPRYLIKTRGQQVTLSCSPISGHRSVSWYQQTPGQGLQFLFEYFSETQRNKGNFPGRFSGRQFSNSRSEMNVSTLELGDSALYLCASTRTDNEQFFGPGTRLTVL.

V and J are TRBV5-4 and TRBJ2-6; either TRBD1 or TRBD2 may fit D (6 bases each). The CDR3 consists of 17 residues. Trimming took off 5 bases at V and 2 bases at J, with 17 bases between the two ends. The germline CDR1 and CDR2 sequences are SGHNT and YYREEE (reference sequence). DNA of the CDR3: TGTGCCAGCAGAGCCGGCCCCGGGGGCACTGGGGCCAACGTCCTGACTTTC. Translating it yields CASRAGPGGTGANVLTF.

This clone was detected a few times. The chain uses TRBV2 and TRBJ2-7; D ambiguous. The V gene lost 7 bases and the J gene lost 0 bases, with 10 bases spanning the gap. The CDR3 totals 13 residues. The V gene's germline CDR1 is SNHLY and CDR2 FYNNEI. The CDR3 loop is CASTQADSYEQYF. The DNA for the CDR3 is TGTGCCAGCACCCAGGCAGACTCCTACGAGCAGTACTTC.

This chain links TRBV29-1 with TRBJ2-7; no clear D gene. Germline loops: CDR1 SQVTM, CDR2 ANQGSEA. This CDR3 spans 11 amino acids. Trimming took off 4 bases at V and 2 bases at J, with 6 bases between the two ends. The CDR3 region is CSVGSPYEQYF. The DNA for the CDR3 is TGCAGCGTTGGGTCCCCCTACGAGCAGTACTTC.

V is TRBV19 and J is TRBJ2-7; possibly TRBD2 for D (6 bases). The CDR3 runs to 14 residues. Germline CDR1 reads LNHDA; CDR2 reads SQIVND (reference sequence). Trimming removed 2 bases at V and 0 bases at J, with 8 bases between. CDR3 sequence: CASSITGDSYEQYF. The DNA for the CDR3 is TGTGCCAGTAGTATAACGGGAGACTCCTACGAGCAGTACTTC.

V and J are TRBV7-9 and TRBJ2-2; D is undetermined. Germline V lookup: CDR1 SEHNR, CDR2 FQNEAQ (reference sequence). Trimming removed 1 base at V and 3 bases at J, with 6 bases between. The CDR3 is 14 amino acids. This chain's CDR3 is CASSLVRYTGELFF. CDR3 coding DNA: TGTGCCAGCAGCTTAGTTCGGTACACCGGGGAGCTGTTTTTT.

Relative to its sample, this clone is medium-sized. V and J are TRBV6-4 and TRBJ2-3; D remains ambiguous. The CDR3 has 15 residues. CDR1 is MRHNA, CDR2 SNTAGT, per germline. V was pared by 2 bases and J by 0 bases, with 9 bases between. The CDR3 sequence: CASSDGFSSTDTQYF. CDR3 nucleotide sequence: TGTGCCAGCAGTGACGGCTTTTCTAGCACAGATACGCAGTATTTT.